Sequencing of this T cell receptor beta chain was carried out in a study of blood T cell repertoires in COVID-19. Study details: The United States, Italy and Spain supplied acute and convalescent COVID-19 samples. PBMCs, B-cell-depleted T cells, or T cells provided the cDNA or gDNA that made up the material.

TCRdb's copy holds only in-frame clones and misses some; the assay was immunoSEQ multiplex PCR. The sample shows just under 65,000 clones, 65% to 80% of them seen only once. This receptor was obtained from a human donor in a cohort sampled during active COVID-19. Sequenced material: peripheral blood.

The CDR3 spells CASTLDPQRRTDTQYF. CDR3 DNA sequence: TGTGCCAGTACCCTCGATCCCCAGCGGCGCACAGATACGCAGTATTTT. This chain connects TRBV19 to TRBJ2-3; a possible D gene is TRBD2 (5 bases). The CDR3 is 16 amino acids. CDR1 is LNHDA and CDR2 is SQIVND in the germline V gene (reference sequence). V was shortened by 7 bases and J by 1 base, with 18 bases between the two germline ends.